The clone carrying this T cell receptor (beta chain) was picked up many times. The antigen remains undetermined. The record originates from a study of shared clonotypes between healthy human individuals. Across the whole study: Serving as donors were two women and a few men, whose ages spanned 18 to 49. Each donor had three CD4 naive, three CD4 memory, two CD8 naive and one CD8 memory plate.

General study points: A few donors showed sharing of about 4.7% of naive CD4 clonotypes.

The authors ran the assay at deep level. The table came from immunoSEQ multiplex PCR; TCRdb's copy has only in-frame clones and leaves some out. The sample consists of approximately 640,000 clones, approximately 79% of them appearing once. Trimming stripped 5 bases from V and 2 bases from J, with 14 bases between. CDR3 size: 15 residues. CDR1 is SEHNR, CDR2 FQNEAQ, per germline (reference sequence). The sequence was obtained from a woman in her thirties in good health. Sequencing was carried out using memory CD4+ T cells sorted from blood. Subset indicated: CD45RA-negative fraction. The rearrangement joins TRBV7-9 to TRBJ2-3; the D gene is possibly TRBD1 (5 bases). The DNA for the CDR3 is TGTGCCAGCAGCCCCAGGGAAGTTAACACAGATACGCAGTATTTT. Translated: CASSPREVNTDTQYF.